This T cell receptor beta chain comes out of a study of PD-1 blockade in classical Hodgkin lymphoma. Trimming cost V 5 bases and J 4 bases, with 11 bases left between them. The CDR3 loop spans 14 amino acids. The V gene's germline CDR1 is SNHLY and CDR2 FYNNEI. Assay: immunoSEQ multiplex PCR; the TCRdb copy retains only in-frame clones and omits some. The data show under 80,000 clones, over 55% seen once. With regard to this clone: Its cognate antigen is unknown.

General study results and limits: Individuals initiating nivolumab under 1 year after ASCT were excluded.

Every patient was affected by relapse after autologous stem cell transplantation, while exposure to brentuximab vedotin was not uniform. The material sequenced was peripheral blood mononuclear cells (PBMCs), taken before the second cycle of nivolumab. The chain links TRBV2 to TRBJ1-4; D not resolved. The source of this sequence is a human donor with classical Hodgkin lymphoma. CDR3 residues: CASSPPGFNEKLFF. For the CDR3, the DNA is TGTGCCAGCAGTCCGCCGGGGTTTAATGAAAAACTGTTTTTT.